This T cell receptor beta chain was captured in a study of Ad26.COV2.S vaccination and SARS-CoV-2 variants. At the level of the study: The donor was enrolled in the Ad26.COV2.S arm of the COV1001 trial.

On this clone: The antigen is unknown.

Germline assignment: CDR1 SGHVS and CDR2 FQNEAQ. Trimming took 11 bases from V and 1 from J, leaving 11 bases between them. This CDR3 is 13 amino acids long. Treatment in this sample: about 20 received Ad26.COV2.S at low or high dose, single or two shots; about five received placebo; per-sample allocation not given. Samples analyzed were those drawn on day 63 after the first vaccine or placebo injection. Aged 18-55 years, donor was enrolled in Boston at some point between 2019 and 2021. Profiling relied on immunoSEQ multiplex PCR, and the TCRdb table lists in-frame clones only, not all of them. The sample consists of hundreds of thousands of clones, around 86% of them appearing once. Notes on the study in general: Placebo and vaccine recipients had non-spike TCR breadth that was similar. From the TCR breadth and depth analyses, total T cell responses may have been underestimated.

V gene TRBV7-8 combines with J gene TRBJ2-2; D is possibly TRBD1 (5 bases). The sequence was obtained from a person aged 18 to 65 who received the Ad26.COV2.S COVID-19 vaccine or a placebo. Sequencing was performed on peripheral blood, taken in a trial of Ad26.COV2.S vaccine versus placebo. The CDR3 spells CASRQMNTGELFF. The DNA for the CDR3 is TGTGCCTCTAGACAGATGAACACCGGGGAGCTGTTTTTT.